This passage covers 10 T cell receptor beta chains from one sample sequenced in a study of control samples from healthy donors and cancer patients. Assay used: immunoSEQ multiplex PCR; TCRdb lists only in-frame clones, some missing. In the table there are about 98,000 clones, approximately 81% of which are singletons. The sample taken for sequencing was blood. The receptors were gathered from a woman aged 25-40 years in good health.

In its sample, this clone was seen a few times. The V gene is TRBV5-1, the J gene TRBJ1-1; TRBD1 is a possible D gene (6 bases). The CDR3 runs 15 residues. Trimming removed 2 bases at V and 0 bases at J, with 11 bases between. CDR1 and CDR2 from the germline V gene are SGHRS and YFSETQ. CDR3 in amino acids: CASSLIQGVNTEAFF. In DNA form, the CDR3 reads TGCGCCAGCAGCTTAATACAGGGAGTGAACACTGAAGCTTTCTTT.

The chain has TRBV9 and TRBJ2-7, with TRBD1 matching 8 bases. The V and J ends lost 2 bases and 1 base, in that order; junction bases with no gene match: 2. The CDR3 contains 14 residues. The germline V gene encodes CDR1 SGDLS and CDR2 YYNGEE. CDR3 bases: TGTGCCAGCAGCGTCCGGACAGGGTCCTACGAGCAGTACTTC. It specifies CASSVRTGSYEQYF.

The CDR3 sequence is CASSLTPLQDNYGYTF. The CDR3 region has the DNA TGTGCCAGCAGCTTAACTCCCCTCCAGGACAACTATGGCTACACCTTC. The rearrangement uses TRBV7-2 and TRBJ1-2; D uncertain. Germline lookup yields CDR1 SGHTA and CDR2 FQGNSA. The ends were cut back, 2 bases at V and 2 bases at J, with 15 bases in the middle. The CDR3 runs 16 residues.

The genes are TRBV7-8 and TRBJ2-3, with 11 bases identical to TRBD2. Germline CDR1 and CDR2: SGHVS and FQNEAQ. The CDR3 runs 17 residues. Germline trimming cut 1 base from V and 4 bases from J; bases unmatched to any gene: 7. CDR3 sequence reads: CASSLGPLAGGADTQYF. In DNA, the CDR3 is TGTGCCAGCAGCTTAGGCCCTCTAGCGGGGGGTGCAGATACGCAGTATTTT.

This chain connects TRBV4-3 to TRBJ2-2; D call uncertain. This CDR3 has 14 amino acids. Trimming stripped 0 bases from V and 4 bases from J, with 6 bases between. Germline values: CDR1 LGHNA, CDR2 YSLEER. DNA for the CDR3: TGCGCCAGCAGCCAAGATGTTGGCACCGGGGAGCTGTTTTTT. Translation gives CASSQDVGTGELFF.

In its sample, this clone was seen a few times. The chain employs TRBV29-1 and TRBJ2-1, with D perhaps being TRBD1 or TRBD2 (5 bases each). Looked up from germline, CDR1 is SQVTM and CDR2 is ANQGSEA. The V gene lost 6 bases and the J gene lost 9 bases, with 9 bases spanning the gap. There are 10 residues in the CDR3. CDR3 nucleotides: TGCAGCGTAGAGGGGACTGAGCAGTTCTTC. Encoded protein: CSVEGTEQFF.

This chain links TRBV6-5 with TRBJ2-2; the D is unclear. The CDR3 contains 12 residues. The V gene lost 8 bases and the J gene lost 2 bases, with 6 bases spanning the gap. In germline, CDR1 is MNHEY, CDR2 SVGAGI. In DNA, the CDR3 is TGTGCCAGCCGGGCTAACACCGGGGAGCTGTTTTTT. As protein: CASRANTGELFF.

The chain couples TRBV7-8 to TRBJ1-1; D is possibly TRBD1 (6 bases). CDR1 is SGHVS and CDR2 is FQNEAQ in the germline V gene. The CDR3 totals 13 residues. Trimming stripped 3 bases from V and 4 bases from J, with 9 bases between. DNA of the CDR3: TGTGCCAGCAGCTTTGACAGGATCACTGAAGCTTTCTTT. This sequence encodes CASSFDRITEAFF.

This chain links TRBV9 with TRBJ2-1, with a possible D match to TRBD2 (6 bases). This CDR3 contains 15 residues. CDR1 SGDLS and CDR2 YYNGEE come from the germline V gene. The V and J ends lost 4 bases and 7 bases respectively, with 18 bases between them. This CDR3 reads CASSLLGGYSNEQFF. The CDR3 nucleotides read TGTGCCAGCAGCCTCTTAGGAGGGTATAGTAATGAGCAGTTCTTC.

The chain links TRBV9 to TRBJ1-5; tentatively, D is TRBD1 (6 bases). V dropped 0 bases and J dropped 6 bases, with 10 bases sitting between them. Germline V gene data show CDR1 as SGDLS and CDR2 as YYNGEE. This CDR3 is built from 14 residues. CDR3 sequence reads: CASSVADRTQPQHF. The DNA for the CDR3 is TGTGCCAGCAGCGTAGCGGACAGAACTCAGCCCCAGCATTTT.